This is a list of T cell receptor beta chains from one sample in a study of blood T cell repertoires in COVID-19. Here immunoSEQ multiplex PCR was the method, and the copy in TCRdb shows in-frame clones only, minus some. The sample includes roughly 570,000 clones, around nine tenths of them seen just once. Sequenced material: peripheral blood. The receptors were sampled from a woman aged 45-60 years with COVID-19, enrolled during active disease. CDR3s include the opening cysteine and the closing phenylalanine or tryptophan. The D gene is left open where the match is weak. Only part of the rows carry a size: once, few, many, or a class if the clone is expanded.

v_call	clone_size	d_call	j_call	cdr3_aa	cdr3_nt
TRBV10-1	few	.	TRBJ1-2	CASSDHRDYGYTF	TGCGCCAGCAGTGACCACAGGGACTATGGCTACACCTTC
TRBV2	.	.	TRBJ1-5	CASSVGTGRGQPQHF	TGTGCCAGCAGTGTAGGAACAGGGAGAGGGCAGCCCCAGCATTTT
TRBV7-3	once	.	TRBJ2-3	CASSSGPGQGGDTQYF	TGTGCCAGCAGCTCAGGACCCGGACAGGGAGGGGATACGCAGTATTTT
TRBV5-4	.	.	TRBJ2-2	CASSLDGPNTGELFF	TGTGCCAGCAGCTTGGATGGGCCCAACACCGGGGAGCTGTTTTTT
TRBV18	.	TRBD2	TRBJ2-3	CASSSGLAGRTDTQYF	TGTGCCAGCTCCTCGGGACTAGCGGGACGCACAGATACGCAGTATTTT
TRBV19	.	TRBD1	TRBJ2-2	CASSIIQGLNTGELFF	TGTGCCAGTAGTATCATACAGGGGCTGAACACCGGGGAGCTGTTTTTT
TRBV19	.	.	TRBJ1-5	CASSIGRGYNNQPQHF	TGTGCCAGTAGTATAGGTAGGGGGTATAATAATCAGCCCCAGCATTTT
TRBV18	.	.	TRBJ1-2	CASSPPVQRANYGYTF	TGTGCCAGCTCACCACCGGTACAGAGAGCTAACTATGGCTACACCTTC
TRBV5-1	.	.	TRBJ1-1	CASSLLGQGRMNTEAFF	TGCGCCAGCAGCTTGTTAGGCCAGGGGCGGATGAACACTGAAGCTTTCTTT
TRBV30	once	TRBD1	TRBJ2-2	CAWSGTGGRYGELFF	TGTGCCTGGAGTGGGACAGGGGGGAGATACGGGGAGCTGTTTTTT
TRBV6-1	many	.	TRBJ1-5	CASSEPNHLTGSSNQPQHF	TGTGCCAGCAGTGAACCCAACCATTTGACAGGTTCGAGCAATCAGCCCCAGCATTTT
TRBV4-1	once	TRBD2	TRBJ2-7	CASSQGPASGEPYEQYF	TGCGCCAGCAGCCAAGGTCCTGCTAGCGGGGAACCCTACGAGCAGTACTTC
TRBV3-1/TRBV3-2	.	TRBD2	TRBJ2-5	CASSLPTSGGQTQYF	TGTGCCAGCAGCCTTCCGACTAGCGGGGGGCAGACCCAGTACTTC
TRBV19	.	TRBD1	TRBJ1-2	CASRETGGLRGYTF	TGTGCCAGTAGAGAAACAGGGGGCCTCCGTGGCTACACCTTC
TRBV5-4	.	TRBD1	TRBJ1-2	CASSNQGAGGYTF	TGTGCCAGCAGCAACCAGGGGGCAGGGGGCTACACCTTC
TRBV5-6	.	.	TRBJ2-2	CASSLGGAWELFF	TGTGCCAGCAGCTTGGGAGGCGCCTGGGAGCTGTTTTTT
TRBV5-1	.	TRBD1	TRBJ2-7	CASSFRDRGYEQYF	TGCGCCAGCAGCTTCCGGGACAGGGGCTACGAGCAGTACTTC
TRBV21-1	.	.	TRBJ2-1	CASSKKRQVLNNEQFF	TGTGCCAGCAGCAAAAAAAGGCAGGTACTCAACAATGAGCAGTTCTTC
TRBV5-1	.	.	TRBJ1-2	CASSLGLQEGGYTF	TGCGCCAGCAGCTTGGGATTACAGGAAGGGGGCTACACCTTC
TRBV28	.	TRBD1	TRBJ1-1	CASRPGGGGKDTEAFF	TGTGCCAGCAGACCTGGAGGAGGGGGCAAGGATACTGAAGCTTTCTTT
TRBV19	.	.	TRBJ1-5	CASSPSTFEPQHF	TGTGCCAGTAGTCCGTCCACTTTTGAGCCCCAGCATTTT
TRBV19	.	.	TRBJ2-3	CASSIATSLDTQYF	TGTGCCAGTAGTATAGCAACTAGTTTAGATACGCAGTATTTT
TRBV4-2	once	.	TRBJ1-5	CASSQVMGGQPQHF	TGTGCCAGCAGCCAAGTGATGGGAGGTCAGCCCCAGCATTTT
TRBV11-2	.	.	TRBJ1-1	CASSSPGRDTEAFF	TGTGCCAGCAGCTCCCCAGGGCGAGACACTGAAGCTTTCTTT
TRBV4-1	.	.	TRBJ2-3	CASNYQGLGDTQYF	TGCGCCAGCAATTACCAGGGTTTGGGAGATACGCAGTATTTT
TRBV29-1	.	.	TRBJ1-1	CSVYGGDTEAFF	TGCAGCGTCTACGGGGGGGACACTGAAGCTTTCTTT
TRBV3-1/TRBV3-2	.	.	TRBJ2-1	CASSQLHREQFF	TGTGCCAGCAGCCAACTCCACAGGGAGCAGTTCTTC
TRBV6-6	.	.	TRBJ2-3	CASFLGGGDTQYF	TGTGCCAGCTTCCTCGGGGGAGGAGATACGCAGTATTTT
TRBV6-5	.	TRBD1	TRBJ2-3	CAGGTGYGTDTQYF	TGTGCCGGAGGGACAGGGTATGGCACAGATACGCAGTATTTT
TRBV3-1/TRBV3-2	.	.	TRBJ1-5	CASSQDGGGSNQPQHF	TGTGCCAGCAGCCAAGATGGGGGAGGCAGCAATCAGCCCCAGCATTTT
TRBV11-2	.	.	TRBJ2-2	CASSTNRNTGELFF	TGTGCCAGCAGCACCAACAGGAACACCGGGGAGCTGTTTTTT
TRBV14	.	.	TRBJ2-2	CASSQTRTGELFF	TGTGCCAGCAGCCAAACTAGAACCGGGGAGCTGTTTTTT
TRBV5-6	once	.	TRBJ1-3	CASSLGPRGPGNTIYF	TGTGCCAGCAGCTTGGGGCCCAGGGGCCCTGGAAACACCATATATTTT
TRBV6-1	.	.	TRBJ1-1	CASSDLAALGGFF	TGTGCCAGCAGTGACCTAGCAGCCCTCGGTGGTTTCTTT
TRBV11-3	.	TRBD2	TRBJ2-3	CASSLGSAGGPDTQYF	TGTGCCAGCAGCTTAGGTTCTGCGGGGGGGCCGGATACGCAGTATTTT
TRBV6-2/TRBV6-3	.	.	TRBJ2-4	CASSYWGPAKNIQYF	TGTGCCAGCAGTTATTGGGGGCCAGCCAAAAACATTCAGTACTTC
TRBV7-2	.	.	TRBJ2-2	CASSRDTTGELFF	TGTGCCAGCAGCCGCGACACTACCGGGGAGCTGTTTTTT
TRBV27	.	.	TRBJ1-2	CASSSTGFRRGYTF	TGTGCCAGCAGTTCAACAGGGTTTCGGCGTGGCTACACCTTC
TRBV7-9	.	TRBD1	TRBJ1-2	CASSGGGRWPHGYTF	TGTGCCAGCAGCGGAGGGGGCAGATGGCCGCATGGCTACACCTTC
TRBV7-6	.	TRBD2	TRBJ2-7	CASSLGLAHDEQYF	TGTGCCAGCAGCTTAGGACTAGCCCACGACGAGCAGTACTTC
TRBV6-2/TRBV6-3	.	TRBD2	TRBJ2-1	CASSYEGLAADEQFF	TGTGCCAGCAGTTACGAAGGACTAGCAGCGGATGAGCAGTTCTTC
TRBV7-9	.	.	TRBJ1-1	CASSQAGMNTEAFF	TGTGCCAGCAGCCAAGCGGGTATGAACACTGAAGCTTTCTTT
TRBV15	.	TRBD1	TRBJ2-5	CATSRETGTGAKTQYF	TGTGCCACCAGCAGAGAAACGGGAACAGGGGCGAAGACCCAGTACTTC
TRBV25-1	.	TRBD2	TRBJ2-3	CASSAAGGVDTQYF	TGTGCCAGCAGTGCCGCCGGGGGGGTGGATACGCAGTATTTT
TRBV6-5	.	TRBD1	TRBJ1-2	CASRTGGDYGYTF	TGTGCCAGCAGAACAGGGGGCGACTATGGCTACACCTTC
TRBV6-5	.	.	TRBJ2-5	CCSAEETQYF	TGTTGCAGCGCGGAAGAGACCCAGTACTTC
TRBV7-2	few	TRBD1	TRBJ1-5	CASSPDRGIEQPQHF	TGTGCCAGCAGCCCGGACAGGGGGATAGAGCAGCCCCAGCATTTT
TRBV3-1/TRBV3-2	.	.	TRBJ1-1	CASSQEQASYTEAFF	TGTGCCAGCAGCCAAGAGCAGGCCTCCTACACTGAAGCTTTCTTT
TRBV18	.	TRBD1	TRBJ2-7	CASSPETGSSYEQYF	TGTGCCAGCTCTCCCGAGACAGGGAGCTCCTACGAGCAGTACTTC